Following are 10 T cell receptor beta chains from one sample sequenced in a study of CD8 T cells in ankylosing spondylitis. MiXCR was run by TCRdb on the 5' RACE reads, yielding one entry per CDR3 protein. The sample shows 350,000 or so distinct CDR3 sequences, 9.5% to 13% of them seen only once. Sequencing was carried out using blood, either unsorted or a sorted T cell fraction (not recorded which). The receptors come from a female donor with ankylosing spondylitis or in good health (not recorded which).

The chain combines TRBV5-1 with TRBJ2-2; D gene unclear. Between the trimmed V and J ends, which lost 4 bases and 5 bases, there was a span of 12 bases. This CDR3 is 14 amino acids long. The germline V gene encodes CDR1 SGHRS and CDR2 YFSETQ. The CDR3 loop is CASSAETSTGELFF. The CDR3 DNA is TGCGCCAGCAGCGCGGAGACTTCAACCGGGGAGCTGTTTTTT.

This clonotype was counted ten times or more. The chain carries TRBV3-1 and TRBJ2-5, with TRBD1 as a possible D gene (6 bases). V was trimmed by 3 bases and J by 0 bases, leaving 14 bases between them. Germline values: CDR1 LGHDT, CDR2 YNNKEL (reference sequence). The CDR3 runs to 16 residues. The CDR3 loop reads CASSQGTGTYQETQYF. The CDR3 DNA follows: TGTGCCAGCAGCCAGGGCACAGGGACGTACCAAGAGACCCAGTACTTC.

This clonotype was recorded many times. This chain links TRBV5-1 with TRBJ2-3, with D uncertain. The CDR3 spans 14 residues. Germline loops: CDR1 SGHRS, CDR2 YFSETQ. The V end lost 5 bases, the J end lost 4 bases, and 14 bases lay between the germline ends. In DNA, the CDR3 is TGCGCCAGCAGACTATCTTCGGCCGCAGATACGCAGTATTTT. Its translation is CASRLSSAADTQYF.

On this clonotype itself: Just one base apart from a much larger clone, this may be a read error. This rearrangement joins TRBV15 to TRBJ2-3; unclear D gene. Germline CDR1 LNHNV, CDR2 YYDKDF (reference sequence). The CDR3 runs 14 residues. CDR3: CATSPTSRTDTPYF. CDR3 DNA: TGTGCCACCAGTCCGACTTCCCGCACAGATACGCCGTATTTT.

There are many counts of this clonotype. The V and J genes are TRBV7-8 and TRBJ1-4, with 11 bases lining up with TRBD1. Germline-derived CDR1 and CDR2 are SGHVS and FQNEAQ. The CDR3 runs 15 residues. J was trimmed by 5 bases and V by 5 bases; bases with no gene match: 4. In DNA, the CDR3 is TGTGCCAGCAGCACGCGGACAGGGGGCAATGAAAAACTGTTTTTT. Protein sequence: CASSTRTGGNEKLFF. The full variable domain, completed using reference TRBV7-8 and TRBJ1-4, is GAGVSQSPRYKVAKRGQDVALRCDPISGHVSLFWYQQALGQGPEFLTYFQNEAQLDKSGLPSDRFFAERPEGSVSTLKIQRTQQEDSAVYLCASSTRTGGNEKLFFGSGTQLSVL.

This clonotype was observed at least ten times. This chain uses TRBV10-3 with TRBJ1-2; D gene ambiguous. The germline gives CDR1 ENHRY, CDR2 SYGVKD. Trimming left V 9 bases short and J 2 bases short, with 16 bases between. The CDR3 runs 14 residues. CDR3 sequence: CAIMNLTGNYGYTF. CDR3 coding DNA: TGTGCCATTATGAACCTGACGGGAAACTATGGCTACACCTTC.

This clonotype was seen many times. The chain's CDR3 is CASSPLAGSEQYF. The CDR3 DNA reads as TGCGCCAGCAGCCCCCTTGCAGGTTCCGAGCAGTACTTC. The V call is TRBV4-3, the J call TRBJ2-7; D ambiguous. The germline V and J ends were trimmed by 4 bases and 6 bases, with 13 bases remaining between them. There are 13 residues in the CDR3. In germline, CDR1 is LGHNA, CDR2 YSLEER.

This clonotype was recorded many times. This chain connects TRBV20-1 to TRBJ2-1; the match to TRBD2 covers 12 bases. The CDR3 is made up of 16 amino acids. Germline CDR1 and CDR2: DFQATT and SNEGSKA (reference sequence). With V trimmed by 2 bases and J by 2 bases, 4 bases remained unmatched. The CDR3 DNA follows: TGCAGTGCTAGAACCCTAGCGGGAGGGACCTACAATGAGCAGTTCTTC. Its translation is CSARTLAGGTYNEQFF.

This clonotype occurred a few times. This chain joins TRBV11-2 and TRBJ2-3; no clear D gene. CDR3 length: 14 residues. CDR1 and CDR2 (germline): SGHAT, FQNNGV. V was cut by 1 base and J by 6 bases, with 11 bases left in between. The CDR3 loop reads CASSLVTSPDTQYF. CDR3 nucleotide sequence: TGTGCCAGCAGCTTAGTTACTTCCCCCGATACGCAGTATTTT. Using reference TRBV11-2 and TRBJ2-3 for the parts outside the CDR3, the full variable domain is EAGVAQSPRYKIIEKRQSVAFWCNPISGHATLYWYQQILGQGPKLLIQFQNNGVVDDSQLPKDRFSAERLKGVDSTLKIQPAKLEDSAVYLCASSLVTSPDTQYFGPGTRLTVL.

This clonotype has at least ten counts. This chain joins TRBV5-1 and TRBJ1-1, with 8 bases fitting TRBD1. The CDR3 extends over 15 amino acids. Germline loops: CDR1 SGHRS, CDR2 YFSETQ. After removal of 4 bases from V and 6 bases from J, the junction contained 11 bases not matched to a gene. CDR3 DNA sequence: TGCGCCAGCAGCGCCGAGGACAGGGTAGTTGCTGAAGCTTTCTTT. This encodes CASSAEDRVVAEAFF.